The rows below give T cell receptor beta chains drawn from one sample of a study of blood T cell repertoires in COVID-19. Sequencing was performed with immunoSEQ multiplex PCR; in TCRdb, only in-frame clones are kept and a portion is missing. The data hold about 190,000 clones, with approximately 84% observed a single time. The specimen sequenced was PBMCs or T cells enriched from blood (not recorded which). The receptors here all came from a woman in her twenties or thirties who had recovered from COVID-19. CDR3s include the opening cysteine and the closing phenylalanine or tryptophan. D genes are given only for firm matches. Clone size is stated in some rows and not others, as once, few, many or a class when expanded.

d_gene	j_gene	v_gene	len	abundance	CDR3nt	CDR3aa
-	TRBJ1-1	TRBV6-5	14	-	TGTGCCAGCAGTTACGACCTAGTCCGGACTGAAGCTTTCTTT	CASSYDLVRTEAFF
TRBD1	TRBJ2-7	TRBV6-5	16	-	TGTGCCAGCAGTTACTCTACGGGACAGGGTTCCTACGAGCAGTACTTC	CASSYSTGQGSYEQYF
-	TRBJ2-2	TRBV29-1	11	-	TGCAGCATTCGCGGTACCGGGGAGCTGTTTTTT	CSIRGTGELFF
-	TRBJ1-1	TRBV5-6	14	-	TGTGCCAGCACCTACGTGTCGGGGGTCGCTGAAGCTTTCTTT	CASTYVSGVAEAFF
TRBD2	TRBJ2-5	TRBV13	17	-	TGTGCCAGCAGCGACGGACTAGCGGGAGGTGGCCAAGAGACCCAGTACTTC	CASSDGLAGGGQETQYF
-	TRBJ2-2	TRBV5-6	15	once	TGTGCCAGCAGCTTGGTGACAGGGAACACCGGGGAGCTGTTTTTT	CASSLVTGNTGELFF
TRBD1	TRBJ1-2	TRBV11-2	15	once	TGTGCCAGCAGCCTTCCGGGACAGGGTATCCGGGGCTACACCTTC	CASSLPGQGIRGYTF
-	TRBJ1-1	TRBV10-3	14	-	TGTGCCATCAGTGCCGCAGGGGAGAACACTGAAGCTTTCTTT	CAISAAGENTEAFF
-	TRBJ2-1	TRBV7-9	12	-	TGTGCCAGCAGCATGGGGGGAGATGAGCAGTTCTTC	CASSMGGDEQFF
-	TRBJ1-1	TRBV7-2	14	-	TGTGCCAGCAGCTTAGCGCAGACAAACACTGAAGCTTTCTTT	CASSLAQTNTEAFF
-	TRBJ1-5	TRBV3-1/TRBV3-2	13	-	TGTGCCAGCAGCCAGACGGGAAATCAGCCCCAGCATTTT	CASSQTGNQPQHF
-	TRBJ2-7	TRBV11-2	16	-	TGTGCCAGCAGCTTCCAGGCCCGGGGACAACCCTACGAGCAGTACTTC	CASSFQARGQPYEQYF
TRBD1	TRBJ2-5	TRBV10-3	14	once	TGTGCCAACGGGGCAGGGGGCGAAGAAGAGACCCAGTACTTC	CANGAGGEEETQYF
-	TRBJ1-5	TRBV28	16	-	TGTGCCAGCATCGAGTCAGGGAGGGCTAGCAATCAGCCCCAGCATTTT	CASIESGRASNQPQHF
-	TRBJ2-1	TRBV11-3	15	-	TGTGCCAGCAGCTTAGAGTTTAGCCAACCCGATGAGCAGTTCTTC	CASSLEFSQPDEQFF
TRBD2	TRBJ2-3	TRBV4-1	14	-	TGCGCCAGCAAAGGCGGGGGGGGAACAGATACGCAGTATTTT	CASKGGGGTDTQYF
-	TRBJ1-6	TRBV7-3	16	-	TGTGCCAGCAGCTTAGGACTCGCAGGACTTAATTCACCCCTCCACTTT	CASSLGLAGLNSPLHF
TRBD2	TRBJ2-1	TRBV5-4	19	-	TGTGCCAGCAGCTTGTCTCGGGTACTAGCGGGGGGAACCTACAATGAGCAGTTCTTC	CASSLSRVLAGGTYNEQFF
-	TRBJ1-1	TRBV30	12	-	TGTGTGAGGATAGAGGGGAACACTGAAGCTTTCTTT	CVRIEGNTEAFF
TRBD1	TRBJ1-1	TRBV30	13	-	TGTGCCTGGAGCGACAGGGGTTTACAGCCTGCTTTCTTT	CAWSDRGLQPAFF
-	TRBJ1-1	TRBV4-1	14	-	TGCGCCAGCAGCCAAGAGCCGGGGAACACTGAAGCTTTCTTT	CASSQEPGNTEAFF
-	TRBJ2-7	TRBV19	13	-	TGTGCCAGTAGTATTGGACAATCCTACGAGCAGTACTTC	CASSIGQSYEQYF
TRBD1	TRBJ1-3	TRBV5-4	18	-	TGTGCCAGCAGCTCGGATGGGACAGGGAAGGCGCGTGGAAACACCATATATTTT	CASSSDGTGKARGNTIYF
-	TRBJ2-7	TRBV24-1	11	once	TGTGCCACCAGTGATTTACAGGAGCAGTACTTC	CATSDLQEQYF